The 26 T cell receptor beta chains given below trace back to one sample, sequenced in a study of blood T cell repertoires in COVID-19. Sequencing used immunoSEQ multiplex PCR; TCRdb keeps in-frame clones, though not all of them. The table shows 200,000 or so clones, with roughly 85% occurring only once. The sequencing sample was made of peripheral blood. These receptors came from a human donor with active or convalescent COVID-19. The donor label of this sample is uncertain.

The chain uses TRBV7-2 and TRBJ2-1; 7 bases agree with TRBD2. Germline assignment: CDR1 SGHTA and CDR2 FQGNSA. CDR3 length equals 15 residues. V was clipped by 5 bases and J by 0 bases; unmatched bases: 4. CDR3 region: CASSTLAASYNEQFF. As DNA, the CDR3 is TGTGCCAGCAGCACGCTAGCGGCCTCCTACAATGAGCAGTTCTTC. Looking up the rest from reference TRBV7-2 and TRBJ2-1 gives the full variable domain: GAGVSQSPSNKVTEKGKDVELRCDPISGHTALYWYRQSLGQGLEFLIYFQGNSAPDKSGLPSDRFSAERTGGSVSTLTIQRTQQEDSAVYLCASSTLAASYNEQFFGPGTRLTVL.

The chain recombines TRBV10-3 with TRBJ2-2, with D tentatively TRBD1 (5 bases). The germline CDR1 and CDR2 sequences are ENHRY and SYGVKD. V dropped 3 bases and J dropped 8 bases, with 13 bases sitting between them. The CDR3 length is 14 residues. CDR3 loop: CAISEPRNRGELFF. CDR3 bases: TGTGCCATCAGTGAACCTAGAAACAGGGGGGAGCTGTTTTTT.

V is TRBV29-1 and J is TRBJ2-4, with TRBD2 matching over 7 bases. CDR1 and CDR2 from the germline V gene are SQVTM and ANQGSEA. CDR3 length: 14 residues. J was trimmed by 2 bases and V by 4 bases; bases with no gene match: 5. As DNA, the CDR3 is TGCAGCGTTGGGGGAGGGAAACCCAAAAACATTCAGTACTTC. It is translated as CSVGGGKPKNIQYF.

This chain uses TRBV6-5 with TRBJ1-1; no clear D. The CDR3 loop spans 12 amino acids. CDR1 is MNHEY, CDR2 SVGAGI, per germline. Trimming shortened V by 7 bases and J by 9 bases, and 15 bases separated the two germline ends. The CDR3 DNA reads TGTGCCAGCAAATTGACGTCGGGAAAAGCTTTCTTT. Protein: CASKLTSGKAFF.

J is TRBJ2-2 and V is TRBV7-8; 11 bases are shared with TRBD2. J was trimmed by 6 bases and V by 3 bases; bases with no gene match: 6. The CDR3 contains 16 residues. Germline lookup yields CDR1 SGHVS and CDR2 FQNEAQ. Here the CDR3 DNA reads TGTGCCAGCAGCTTCGCTAGCGGGAGGCATCCCGGGGAGCTGTTTTTT. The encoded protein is CASSFASGRHPGELFF.

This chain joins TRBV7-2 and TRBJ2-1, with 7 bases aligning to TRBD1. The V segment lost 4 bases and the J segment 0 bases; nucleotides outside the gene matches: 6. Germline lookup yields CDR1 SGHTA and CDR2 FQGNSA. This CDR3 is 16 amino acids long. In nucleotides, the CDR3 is TGTGCCAGCAGCTCCCGGACAGGCTACTCCTACAATGAGCAGTTCTTC. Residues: CASSSRTGYSYNEQFF. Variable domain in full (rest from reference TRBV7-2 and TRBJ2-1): GAGVSQSPSNKVTEKGKDVELRCDPISGHTALYWYRQSLGQGLEFLIYFQGNSAPDKSGLPSDRFSAERTGGSVSTLTIQRTQQEDSAVYLCASSSRTGYSYNEQFFGPGTRLTVL.

CDR3: CASSRTGGRETQYF. DNA for the CDR3: TGTGCCAGCAGCCGAACAGGTGGAAGGGAGACCCAGTACTTC. This rearrangement joins TRBV7-3 to TRBJ2-5, with D tentatively TRBD1 (5 bases). V gave up 5 bases and J gave up 5 bases, with 15 bases separating them. Germline V CDR1 and CDR2: SGHTA, FQGTGA. The CDR3 covers 14 residues.

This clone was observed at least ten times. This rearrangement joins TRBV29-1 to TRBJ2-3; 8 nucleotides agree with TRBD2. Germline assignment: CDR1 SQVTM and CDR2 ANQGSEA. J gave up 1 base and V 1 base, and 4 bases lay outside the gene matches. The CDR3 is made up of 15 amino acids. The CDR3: CSVEAGGPRTDTQYF. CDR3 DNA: TGCAGCGTTGAAGCGGGAGGGCCTCGCACAGATACGCAGTATTTT.

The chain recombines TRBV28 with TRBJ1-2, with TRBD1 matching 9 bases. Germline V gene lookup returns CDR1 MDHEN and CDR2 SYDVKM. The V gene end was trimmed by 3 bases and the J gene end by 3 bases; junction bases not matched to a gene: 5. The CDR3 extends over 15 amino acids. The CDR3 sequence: CASSLTGGRYYGYTF. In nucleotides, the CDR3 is TGTGCCAGCAGTTTGACAGGGGGTCGGTACTATGGCTACACCTTC.

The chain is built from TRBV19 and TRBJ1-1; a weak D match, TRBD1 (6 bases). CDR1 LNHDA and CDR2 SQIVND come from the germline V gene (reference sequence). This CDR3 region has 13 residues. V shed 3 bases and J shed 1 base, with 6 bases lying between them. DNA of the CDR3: TGTGCCAGTAGTATGGACAGGAACACTGAAGCTTTCTTT. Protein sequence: CASSMDRNTEAFF. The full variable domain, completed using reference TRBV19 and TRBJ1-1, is DGGITQSPKYLFRKEGQNVTLSCEQNLNHDAMYWYRQDPGQGLRLIYYSQIVNDFQKGDIAEGYSVSREKKESFPLTVTSAQKNPTAFYLCASSMDRNTEAFFGQGTRLTVV.

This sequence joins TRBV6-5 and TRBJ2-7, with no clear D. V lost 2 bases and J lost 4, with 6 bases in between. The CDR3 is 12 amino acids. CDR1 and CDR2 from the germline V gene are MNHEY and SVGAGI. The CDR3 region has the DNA TGTGCCAGCAGTTACGATGAGTACGAGCAGTACTTC. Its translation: CASSYDEYEQYF.

DNA of the CDR3: TGTGCCAGCAGCACCCTGGGACTAGCGGGGTCCGGGGAGACCCAGTACTTC. Translated: CASSTLGLAGSGETQYF. J is TRBJ2-5 and V is TRBV9; 13 positions agree with TRBD2. Germline CDR1 and CDR2: SGDLS and YYNGEE. The junction had 11 bases not matched to a gene; V was cut back by 4 bases and J by 5 bases. This CDR3 region has 17 residues.

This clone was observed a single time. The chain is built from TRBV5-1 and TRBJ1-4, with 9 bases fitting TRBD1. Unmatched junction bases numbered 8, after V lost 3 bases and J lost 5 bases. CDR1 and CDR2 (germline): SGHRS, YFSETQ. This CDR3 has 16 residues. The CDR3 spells CASSSGTGPPNEKLFF. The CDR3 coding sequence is TGCGCCAGCAGCTCCGGGACAGGGCCTCCAAATGAAAAACTGTTTTTT. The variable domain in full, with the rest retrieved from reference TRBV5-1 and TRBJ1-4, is KAGVTQTPRYLIKTRGQQVTLSCSPISGHRSVSWYQQTPGQGLQFLFEYFSETQRNKGNFPGRFSGRQFSNSRSEMNVSTLELGDSALYLCASSSGTGPPNEKLFFGSGTQLSVL.

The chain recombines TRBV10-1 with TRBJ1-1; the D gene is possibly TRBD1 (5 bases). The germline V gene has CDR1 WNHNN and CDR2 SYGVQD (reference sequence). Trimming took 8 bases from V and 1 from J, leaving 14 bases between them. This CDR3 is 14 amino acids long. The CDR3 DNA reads TGCGCCAGCCAGGGCCAGTTGGGGAACACTGAAGCTTTCTTT. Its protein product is CASQGQLGNTEAFF.

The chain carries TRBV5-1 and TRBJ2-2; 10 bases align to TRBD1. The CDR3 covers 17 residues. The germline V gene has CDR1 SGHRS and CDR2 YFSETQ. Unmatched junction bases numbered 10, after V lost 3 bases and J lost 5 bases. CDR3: CASSYYRRQGATGELFF. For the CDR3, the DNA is TGCGCCAGCAGCTACTACAGACGACAGGGGGCAACCGGGGAGCTGTTTTTT. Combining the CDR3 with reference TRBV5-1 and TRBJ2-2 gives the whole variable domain KAGVTQTPRYLIKTRGQQVTLSCSPISGHRSVSWYQQTPGQGLQFLFEYFSETQRNKGNFPGRFSGRQFSNSRSEMNVSTLELGDSALYLCASSYYRRQGATGELFFGEGSRLTVL.

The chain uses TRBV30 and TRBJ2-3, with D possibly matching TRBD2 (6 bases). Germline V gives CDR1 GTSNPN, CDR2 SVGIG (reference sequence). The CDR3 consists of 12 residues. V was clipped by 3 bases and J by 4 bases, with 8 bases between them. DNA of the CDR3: TGTGCCTGGAGGGGAGGCGCAGATACGCAGTATTTT. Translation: CAWRGGADTQYF.

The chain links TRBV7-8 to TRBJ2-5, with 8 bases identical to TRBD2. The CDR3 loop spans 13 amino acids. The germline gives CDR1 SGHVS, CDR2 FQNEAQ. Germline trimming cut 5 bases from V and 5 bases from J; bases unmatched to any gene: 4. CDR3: CASSAGTSETQYF. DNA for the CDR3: TGTGCCAGCAGCGCGGGGACTAGTGAGACCCAGTACTTC.

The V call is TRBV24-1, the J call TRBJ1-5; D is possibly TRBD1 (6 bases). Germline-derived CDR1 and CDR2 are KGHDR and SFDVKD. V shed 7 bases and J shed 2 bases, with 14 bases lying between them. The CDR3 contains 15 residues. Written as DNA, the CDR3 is TGTGCCACCAGCCAACAGGGTGTCGGCAATCAGCCCCAGCATTTT. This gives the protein CATSQQGVGNQPQHF.

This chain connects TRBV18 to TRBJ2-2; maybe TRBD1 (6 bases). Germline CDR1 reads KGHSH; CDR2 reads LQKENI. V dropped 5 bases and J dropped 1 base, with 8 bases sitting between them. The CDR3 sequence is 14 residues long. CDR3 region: CASSADRNTGELFF. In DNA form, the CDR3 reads TGTGCCAGCTCAGCGGACAGGAACACCGGGGAGCTGTTTTTT.

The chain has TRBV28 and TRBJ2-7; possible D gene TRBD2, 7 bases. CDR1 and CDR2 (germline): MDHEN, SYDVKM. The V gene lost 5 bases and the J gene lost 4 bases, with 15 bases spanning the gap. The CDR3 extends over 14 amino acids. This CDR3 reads CASSRSGGRYEQYF. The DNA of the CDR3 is TGTGCCAGCAGTCGTTCCGGGGGGCGGTACGAGCAGTACTTC.

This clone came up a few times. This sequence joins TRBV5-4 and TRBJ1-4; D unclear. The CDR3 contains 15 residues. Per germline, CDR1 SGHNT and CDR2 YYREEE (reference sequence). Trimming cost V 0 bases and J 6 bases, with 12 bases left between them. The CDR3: CASSLDGWEDEKLFF. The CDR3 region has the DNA TGTGCCAGCAGCTTGGATGGGTGGGAGGATGAAAAACTGTTTTTT.

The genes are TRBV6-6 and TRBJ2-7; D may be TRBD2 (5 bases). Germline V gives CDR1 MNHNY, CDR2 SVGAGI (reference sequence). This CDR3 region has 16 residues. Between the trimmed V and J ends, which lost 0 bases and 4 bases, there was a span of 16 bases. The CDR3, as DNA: TGTGCCAGCAGTTACTCTATCGGGAAGTGGGATTACGAGCAGTACTTC. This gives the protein CASSYSIGKWDYEQYF.

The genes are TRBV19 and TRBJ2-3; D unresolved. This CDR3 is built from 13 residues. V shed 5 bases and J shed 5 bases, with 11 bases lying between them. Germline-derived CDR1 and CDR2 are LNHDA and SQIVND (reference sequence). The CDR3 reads CASSAYLVDTQYF. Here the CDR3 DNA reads TGTGCCAGTAGTGCTTACTTGGTAGATACGCAGTATTTT.

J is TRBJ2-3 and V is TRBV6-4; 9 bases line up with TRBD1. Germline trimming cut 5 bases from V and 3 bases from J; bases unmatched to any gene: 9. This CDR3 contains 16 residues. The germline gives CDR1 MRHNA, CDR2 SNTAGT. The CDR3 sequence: CASSLEDRGGTDTQYF. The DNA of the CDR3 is TGTGCCAGCAGTTTGGAGGACAGGGGCGGAACAGATACGCAGTATTTT.

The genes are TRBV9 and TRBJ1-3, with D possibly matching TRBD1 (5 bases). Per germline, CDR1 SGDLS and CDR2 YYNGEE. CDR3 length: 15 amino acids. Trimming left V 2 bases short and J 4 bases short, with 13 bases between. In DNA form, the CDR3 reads TGTGCCAGCAGCGTCAATCGGGGGTCCGGAAACACCATATATTTT. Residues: CASSVNRGSGNTIYF.

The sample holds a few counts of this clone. CDR3 sequence: CASSGKLYQETQYF. CDR3 coding DNA: TGTGCCAGCAGTGGCAAACTGTACCAAGAGACCCAGTACTTC. This sequence joins TRBV2 and TRBJ2-5; D is ambiguous. There are 14 residues in the CDR3. Looked up from germline, CDR1 is SNHLY and CDR2 is FYNNEI. Trimming took 4 bases from V and 0 from J, leaving 9 bases between them.